This T cell receptor beta chain was observed in a study of Graves' ophthalmopathy and Graves' hyperthyroidism. Overall study results and limits: Most expanded thyroid clonotypes above 0.001 frequency also appeared in blood. In separating ophthalmopathy from stable hyperthyroidism, a 13-signature model achieved roughly 87% sensitivity and approximately 81% specificity.

At least ten counts were recorded for this clonotype. Antigen specificity is unknown. V dropped 0 bases and J dropped 1 base, with 9 bases sitting between them. The CDR3 is 14 amino acids. From germline, CDR1 is GTSNPN and CDR2 SVGIG (reference sequence). Amplification from RNA transcripts yielded the TCR beta CDR3 regions. An initial RT-PCR round employing HTBI primers preceded a second-round multiplex PCR. A single record per CDR3 protein comes from TCRdb applying MiXCR to the multiplex PCR reads. The table shows about 500,000 distinct CDR3 sequences, with approximately 15% occurring only once. The chain carries TRBV30 and TRBJ1-2; D is unresolved. The source material was blood. The receptor was derived from a woman aged 25-40 years with Graves' ophthalmopathy. The CDR3 reads CAWSVALINYGYTF. In DNA, the CDR3 is TGTGCCTGGAGTGTAGCACTGATTAACTATGGCTACACCTTC.